This T cell receptor beta chain was recorded in a study of blood T cells in healthy people across ages. Trimming removed 4 bases from V and 7 bases from J, with 16 bases in between. The CDR3 has 14 residues. The V gene's germline CDR1 is SGHRS and CDR2 YFSETQ. Together with a sample-barcoded 5' primer, a J-beta primer mix was included in a second PCR lasting about 6 to 11 cycles. Each cDNA molecule was tagged by a template-switch adaptor that had 12 random nucleotides. In TCRdb, the 5' RACE reads were re-called with MiXCR into one record per CDR3 protein. The sample records under 800,000 distinct CDR3 sequences, 40% to 45% being singletons. Researchers collected about 9.6 milliliters of peripheral blood from every single donor. They isolated at least 6 million PBMCs from each sample. Every sample gave at least 6 micrograms of total RNA when it was extracted.

Sequenced material: blood. This TCR was sampled from an older woman in good health. V gene TRBV5-1 combines with J gene TRBJ2-3, with D possibly TRBD2 on 6 matching bases. CDR3 region: CASSQDGEVHTQYF. The CDR3 DNA reads TGCGCCAGCAGCCAAGATGGGGAGGTACATACGCAGTATTTT.